This T cell receptor (beta chain) emerged from a study of blood T cell repertoires in COVID-19. About the research overall: Spain, Italy and the United States supplied samples that represented acute and convalescent COVID-19.

Profiled with immunoSEQ multiplex PCR; TCRdb holds only in-frame clones, not every one. This table holds 140,000 or so clones, over 80% found once. Trimming removed 4 bases from V and 4 bases from J; junction bases left unmatched: 4. This CDR3 has 14 amino acids. The germline V gene has CDR1 LGHNA and CDR2 YSLEER. The sample was peripheral blood. V gene TRBV4-3 combines with J gene TRBJ1-1; 9 bases match TRBD1. The sequence was obtained from a man aged 50 or older who had recovered from COVID-19. DNA for the CDR3: TGCGCCAGCAGCCCACAGGGGGCGGGCACTGAAGCTTTCTTT. Translation: CASSPQGAGTEAFF.